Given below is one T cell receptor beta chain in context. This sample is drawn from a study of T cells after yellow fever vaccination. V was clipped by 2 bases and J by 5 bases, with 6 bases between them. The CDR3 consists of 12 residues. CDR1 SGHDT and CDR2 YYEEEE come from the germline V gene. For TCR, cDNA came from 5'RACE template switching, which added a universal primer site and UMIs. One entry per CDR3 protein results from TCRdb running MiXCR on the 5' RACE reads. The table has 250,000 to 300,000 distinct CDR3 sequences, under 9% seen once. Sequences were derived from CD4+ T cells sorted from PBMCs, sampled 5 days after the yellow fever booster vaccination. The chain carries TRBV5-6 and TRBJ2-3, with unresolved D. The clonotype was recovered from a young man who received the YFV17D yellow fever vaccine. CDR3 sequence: CASSFPQDTQYF. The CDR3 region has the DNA TGTGCCAGCAGCTTCCCACAAGATACGCAGTATTTT.